This TCR beta chain was recovered during a study of T cell clones after liver transplantation (dated 2019 in TCRdb). For context, the study as a whole: The samples were obtained from ITN030ST, a randomized trial that attempted immunosuppression withdrawal within 2 years after liver transplantation. Third party-reactive TCRbeta sequences from pre-transplant MLRs were also identified as an antigen-independent comparator for donor-reactive sequences. Tolerance meant complete immunosuppression withdrawal for at least one year without liver enzymes rising beyond twice the upper limit of normal. Of the eight recipients, a few were HCV-positive, while the remaining recipients had been transplanted for non-autoimmune, non-viral indications. Of the 8 liver transplant recipients making up the studied cohort, 3 were classified as tolerant and 5 as non-tolerant. After a pre-transplant mixed lymphocyte reaction, TCRbeta sequencing was used to pinpoint donor-reactive T cell clones, which were subsequently tracked in post-transplant blood. Blood samples were collected pre-transplant, pre-randomization before withdrawal, and post-randomization after either complete withdrawal or failed withdrawal. No induction therapy was given to the subjects, and standard immunosuppression was administered until randomization at 12-24 months post-transplant. Study-wide findings and limitations: The conclusions were preliminary, being limited by small, heterogeneous patient numbers and by non-standardized post-transplant time points. Because allograft tissue specimens were not available, migration of donor-reactive T cells into the graft, rather than deletion, may have occurred. Once repertoire turnover was taken into account, donor-reactive detection showed a significant reduction for CD4 in 7 of 8 subjects and for CD8 in 8 of 8. In two subjects, low numbers of available donor cells limited the measurable donor-reactive repertoire. In most of the 8 subjects, circulating donor-reactive CD4 TCRbeta sequences decreased significantly after transplant, regardless of tolerance or HCV status. The decline in donor-reactive sequences exceeded the decline in third party-reactive sequences, suggesting partial antigen-specific deletion that was unrelated to withdrawal success.

High-throughput TCRbeta CDR3 sequencing of frozen genomic DNA was performed by immunoSEQ, with PCR amplification, mapping, bias correction and internal controls included. In the source study's methods: Productive rearrangements were retained, and unique TCRbeta sequences were defined by the CDR3 nucleotide sequence together with the V and J gene. Donor-reactive sequences required at least 5-fold expansion in CFSE-low cells versus unstimulated pre-transplant cells and at least 0.01% frequency. Per-subject minimum frequency thresholds, based on the lowest-template unstimulated sample, ensured at least 90% detection power. Jensen-Shannon divergence between the top 1000 TCRbeta sequences post-transplant and pre-transplant was used to measure repertoire turnover. Changes in detection of donor-reactive sequences were assessed with two-sided Fisher's exact tests. TCRdb re-hosts the immuneACCESS table, in-frame sequences only. Its copies lack some clones; in the studies checked, an unresolved V gene accounts for under half of them, and the cause for the rest is not known. That table is the source of V, J and clone size, and D and trimming were worked out from the DNA. The sample table contains about 51,000 clones; only one count was recorded for approximately 87% of them. Around 14% of the sample is held by the ten biggest clonotypes.

Unstimulated PBMCs, after thawing, were stained for CD3, CD4 and CD8 and then FACS-sorted into CD3+CD4+ and CD3+CD8+ populations. Each of the 8 studied subjects was randomized to immunosuppression withdrawal. The Qiagen DNeasy Blood and Tissue Kit was used to isolate genomic DNA. Details on this clone: Its antigen remains unidentified. Base qualities are not provided; no much larger clone lies one nucleotide away.

Sample: CD8+ T cells from blood, taken 12 months after liver transplant. The clonotype was recovered from a human patient who received a liver transplant. Where a transplant has occurred, the graft donor may have supplied some of the T cells.

The CDR3 sequence is CATLEWAGNSNQPQHF. The sequence in DNA is TGTGCCACCCTGGAGTGGGCAGGAAATAGCAATCAGCCCCAGCATTTT. Here the chain combines TRBV19 and TRBJ1-5, with the D gene call left open. For CDR1 and CDR2, the germline V gene (reference sequence) lists LNHDA and SQIVND. There are 16 amino acids in the CDR3, from cysteine to phenylalanine inclusive. The kept DNA is CDR3 alone, 48 bases in frame from the first base. The V and J ends are trimmed by 10 bases and 0 bases, leaving 19 bases between them.